A selection of T cell receptor beta chains follows, all from one sample in a study of T-cell reconstitution after alpha-beta-depleted transplantation in children. TCRdb reanalysed the PCR reads using MiXCR and keeps one entry per CDR3 protein. The sample includes around 410,000 distinct CDR3 sequences, roughly a tenth of them seen just once. The sequencing used PBMCs from the stem cell graft donor, collected from the stem cell graft. The receptors were gathered from a human donor who donated a stem cell graft to a child with acute myeloid leukemia. CDR3s include the opening cysteine and the closing phenylalanine or tryptophan. A D gene is named only where the DNA matches it firmly. A clone size is listed for some rows: how often the clone was seen (once, few, many), or a class if it is expanded.

clone_size	v_call	j_call	d_call	cdr3_aa	cdr3_nt
few	TRBV20-1	TRBJ2-3	TRBD2	CSASGGANLDTQYF	TGCAGTGCTAGCGGGGGGGCGAATCTCGATACGCAGTATTTT
few	TRBV12-3/TRBV12-4	TRBJ1-5	TRBD1	CASNSGQGKDQPQHF	TGTGCCAGCAACTCAGGACAGGGAAAGGATCAGCCCCAGCATTTT
many	TRBV20-1	TRBJ1-2	TRBD1	CSASVQGAATF	TGCAGTGCTAGTGTACAGGGGGCAGCTACCTTC
.	TRBV4-1	TRBJ1-1	TRBD1	CASSQAPNRGGTEAFF	TGCGCCAGCAGCCAAGCTCCCAACAGGGGAGGGACTGAAGCTTTCTTT
few	TRBV29-1	TRBJ1-2	TRBD1	CSVDAREQGAGYTF	TGCAGCGTTGATGCTCGGGAACAGGGGGCTGGCTACACCTTC
.	TRBV7-3	TRBJ2-1	TRBD1	CASSLGATGVANEQFF	TGTGCCAGCAGCTTAGGGGCGACAGGGGTGGCCAATGAGCAGTTCTTC
.	TRBV12-3/TRBV12-4	TRBJ1-1	.	CASSYLQNTEAFF	TGTGCCAGCAGTTATCTCCAGAACACTGAAGCTTTCTTT
few	TRBV6-1	TRBJ1-6	.	CASTLGGVNSPLHF	TGTGCCAGCACCCTCGGGGGGGTTAATTCACCCCTCCACTTT
few	TRBV20-1	TRBJ2-3	TRBD1	CSEGTVNTDTQYF	TGCAGTGAGGGGACAGTAAACACAGATACGCAGTATTTT
.	TRBV5-4	TRBJ1-1	.	CASSPDAAMNTEAFF	TGTGCCAGCAGCCCCGATGCCGCCATGAACACTGAAGCTTTCTTT
.	TRBV29-1	TRBJ2-7	TRBD1	CSVRRDRAYEQYF	TGCAGCGTCCGCCGGGACAGGGCCTACGAGCAGTACTTC
.	TRBV10-3	TRBJ2-3	.	CAISMAEDTQYF	TGTGCCATCAGTATGGCAGAGGATACGCAGTATTTT
few	TRBV6-6	TRBJ2-1	.	CASSYGAGNEQFF	TGTGCCAGCAGTTATGGGGCCGGGAATGAGCAGTTCTTC
many	TRBV11-2	TRBJ2-1	TRBD2	CASSLSGRADNEQFF	TGTGCCAGCAGCTTAAGTGGGAGGGCCGACAATGAGCAGTTCTTC
few	TRBV9	TRBJ2-5	TRBD2	CASSAGTSARETQYF	TGTGCCAGCAGCGCCGGGACTAGCGCACGGGAGACCCAGTACTTC
many	TRBV3-1	TRBJ1-1	TRBD1	CASSQGQGGTEAFF	TGCGCCAGCAGCCAAGGACAGGGGGGGACTGAAGCTTTCTTT
.	TRBV5-1	TRBJ2-1	.	CASSPTKGGGPPYNEQFF	TGCGCCAGCAGCCCGACCAAGGGTGGGGGGCCTCCCTACAATGAGCAGTTCTTC
.	TRBV12-3/TRBV12-4	TRBJ1-4	TRBD1	CASSPRDSHNEKLFF	TGTGCCAGCAGTCCCCGGGACAGCCATAATGAAAAACTGTTTTTT
few	TRBV24-1	TRBJ2-7	.	CATSQTIGQTSYEQYF	TGTGCCACCAGCCAAACAATTGGACAGACATCCTACGAGCAGTACTTC
many	TRBV2	TRBJ1-5	.	CASSVVGGNQPQHF	TGTGCCAGCAGCGTGGTCGGGGGCAATCAGCCCCAGCATTTT
many	TRBV20-1	TRBJ2-3	.	CSASVWSYTDTQYF	TGCAGTGCTAGCGTATGGTCCTACACAGATACGCAGTATTTT
few	TRBV12-3/TRBV12-4	TRBJ1-1	.	CASSFSSAFF	TGTGCCAGCAGTTTTTCCTCGGCTTTCTTT
.	TRBV5-1	TRBJ1-1	TRBD1	CASSVAGTGTEAFF	TGCGCCAGCAGCGTGGCCGGGACAGGCACCGAAGCTTTCTTT
.	TRBV5-8	TRBJ1-2	.	CASSPRGGYGYTF	TGTGCCAGCAGTCCCAGGGGTGGCTATGGCTACACCTTC
.	TRBV12-3/TRBV12-4	TRBJ2-2	.	CASSFTGPTGELFF	TGTGCCAGCAGTTTTACTGGGCCCACCGGGGAGCTGTTTTTT
many	TRBV20-1	TRBJ1-5	TRBD1	CSARKQGGSNQPQHF	TGCAGTGCCCGAAAACAGGGGGGTAGCAATCAGCCCCAGCATTTT
few	TRBV7-6	TRBJ2-7	.	CASSLTQGLGYEQYF	TGTGCCAGCAGCTTAACACAGGGTTTGGGATACGAGCAGTACTTC
few	TRBV28	TRBJ2-4	TRBD1	CASSSGQAKNIQYF	TGTGCCAGCAGCTCCGGACAGGCGAAAAACATTCAGTACTTC
.	TRBV20-1	TRBJ2-7	.	CSAFRTTPYEQYF	TGCAGTGCCTTCCGGACGACCCCCTACGAGCAGTACTTC
.	TRBV4-2	TRBJ1-6	TRBD1	CASSQDSTGGMNSPLHF	TGTGCCAGCAGCCAAGACTCAACAGGGGGAATGAATTCACCCCTCCACTTT
.	TRBV6-5	TRBJ2-4	.	CASSYFSGTKNIQYF	TGTGCCAGCAGTTACTTCTCCGGGACCAAAAACATTCAGTACTTC
many	TRBV29-1	TRBJ2-2	TRBD2	CTGSGRGTRMNTGELFF	TGCACAGGTAGCGGGAGAGGTACTAGGATGAACACCGGGGAGCTGTTTTTT
.	TRBV5-1	TRBJ2-5	.	CASSLGDTARKTQYF	TGCGCCAGCAGCTTGGGGGACACCGCGAGGAAGACCCAGTACTTC
many	TRBV6-2/TRBV6-3	TRBJ2-7	.	CATKGGIYEQYF	TGTGCGACGAAGGGGGGCATCTACGAGCAGTACTTC
few	TRBV18	TRBJ2-3	TRBD2	CASSPPQRELDTQYF	TGTGCCAGCTCCCCCCCACAGCGGGAGTTAGATACGCAGTATTTT
.	TRBV3-1	TRBJ1-2	TRBD1	CASTQELAGGRGYTF	TGTGCCAGCACCCAAGAGCTGGCAGGGGGTCGGGGCTACACCTTC
few	TRBV15	TRBJ2-7	TRBD2	CATSRVLAGSYEQYF	TGTGCCACCAGCAGAGTTCTAGCGGGGAGCTACGAGCAGTACTTC
.	TRBV3-1	TRBJ1-3	.	CASSQVGDVGNTIYF	TGTGCCAGCAGCCAAGTCGGGGACGTCGGAAACACCATATATTTT
.	TRBV5-1	TRBJ1-3	.	CASSLEPTGNTIYF	TGCGCCAGCAGCTTGGAACCTACTGGAAACACCATATATTTT
few	TRBV12-5	TRBJ2-2	.	CASGLSRTGTSNTGELFF	TGTGCTAGTGGTTTGTCCAGAACCGGGACTTCGAACACCGGGGAGCTGTTTTTT
.	TRBV5-1	TRBJ2-7	.	CASSLSQGPYGQYF	TGCGCCAGCAGCTTGAGCCAGGGACCCTACGGGCAGTACTTC
many	TRBV29-1	TRBJ2-7	.	CSVGLGAWEQYF	TGCAGCGTTGGTTTGGGGGCATGGGAGCAGTACTTC
.	TRBV20-1	TRBJ2-1	.	CSASLLVGNEQFF	TGCAGTGCTAGTCTACTAGTCGGCAATGAGCAGTTCTTC
many	TRBV20-1	TRBJ2-1	TRBD2	CSAPRTSGYSSYNEQFF	TGCAGTGCCCCTCGGACTAGCGGCTATAGCTCCTACAATGAGCAGTTCTTC
.	TRBV5-6	TRBJ2-3	.	CASSLTDDSRATQYF	TGTGCCAGCAGCTTAACCGACGACAGCCGGGCTACGCAGTATTTT
.	TRBV20-1	TRBJ2-3	TRBD2	CSATSGTTHRTDTQYF	TGCAGTGCTACCTCCGGGACTACTCACCGCACAGATACGCAGTATTTT
.	TRBV29-1	TRBJ1-1	TRBD1	CSVGTGINTEAFF	TGCAGCGTTGGGACAGGGATCAACACTGAAGCTTTCTTT
.	TRBV4-1	TRBJ2-3	.	CASSQVRLSGPSTATQYF	TGCGCCAGCAGCCAAGTACGCCTGTCGGGACCGAGCACAGCTACGCAGTATTTT
.	TRBV11-2	TRBJ1-2	.	CASSLGGTSRYYGYTF	TGTGCCAGCAGCTTAGGGGGTACATCAAGATACTATGGCTACACCTTC
few	TRBV7-7	TRBJ1-5	.	CASSPGKAQPQHF	TGTGCTAGCAGCCCCGGCAAGGCACAGCCCCAGCATTTT
.	TRBV6-1	TRBJ2-7	.	CASRAAGLLYEQYF	TGTGCCAGCAGGGCCGCGGGCCTTCTTTACGAGCAGTACTTC
.	TRBV2	TRBJ1-1	.	CAGSRAKKDEAFF	TGTGCCGGGAGCAGGGCGAAGAAGGATGAAGCTTTCTTT
.	TRBV7-3	TRBJ2-5	TRBD1	CASSSRGGALETQYF	TGTGCCAGCAGCTCCCGAGGGGGCGCGCTAGAGACCCAGTACTTC
.	TRBV21-1	TRBJ2-3	.	CASSKTPSGRWSDTQYF	TGTGCCAGCAGCAAAACCCCTAGCGGGAGATGGTCAGATACGCAGTATTTT
.	TRBV11-2	TRBJ2-2	.	CASSHQGWDGELFF	TGTGCCAGCAGCCACCAGGGGTGGGACGGGGAGCTGTTTTTT
.	TRBV11-2	TRBJ2-3	.	CASSIRGWLDTDTQYF	TGTGCCAGCAGCATCCGAGGATGGCTTGACACAGATACGCAGTATTTT
.	TRBV20-1	TRBJ2-1	.	CSARAGGVSYNEQFF	TGCAGTGCTAGAGCCGGGGGAGTTTCGTACAATGAGCAGTTCTTC
.	TRBV5-1	TRBJ2-3	.	CASSLGSGGRTDTQYF	TGCGCCAGCAGCTTAGGTAGCGGAGGCCGCACAGATACGCAGTATTTT
.	TRBV20-1	TRBJ1-5	.	CSAAENSNQPQHF	TGCAGTGCCGCCGAGAATAGCAATCAGCCCCAGCATTTT